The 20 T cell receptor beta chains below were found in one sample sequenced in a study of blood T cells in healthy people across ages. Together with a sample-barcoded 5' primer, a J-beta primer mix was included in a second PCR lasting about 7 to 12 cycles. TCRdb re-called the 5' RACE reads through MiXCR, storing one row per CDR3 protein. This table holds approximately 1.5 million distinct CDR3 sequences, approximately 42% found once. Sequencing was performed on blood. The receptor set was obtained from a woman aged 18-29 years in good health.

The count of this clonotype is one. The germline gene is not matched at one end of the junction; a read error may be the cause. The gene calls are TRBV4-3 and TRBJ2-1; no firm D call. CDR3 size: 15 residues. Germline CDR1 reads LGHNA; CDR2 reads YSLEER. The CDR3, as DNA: TGCGCCAGCAGCCAAGATTTCCATTCCTACAATGAGCAGTCCTTC. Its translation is CASSQDFHSYNEQSF.

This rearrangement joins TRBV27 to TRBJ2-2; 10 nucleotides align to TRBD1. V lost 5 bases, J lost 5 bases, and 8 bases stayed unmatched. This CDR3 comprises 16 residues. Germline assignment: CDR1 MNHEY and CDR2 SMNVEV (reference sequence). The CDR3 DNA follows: TGTGCCAGCAGTACCCGGGACAGGGGATTTACCGGGGAGCTGTTTTTT. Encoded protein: CASSTRDRGFTGELFF.

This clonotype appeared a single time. The CDR3 protein is CASSSLDRMGTDTQYF. The CDR3 coding sequence is TGTGCCAGCAGCTCCTTAGACAGGATGGGGACAGATACGCAGTATTTT. V and J are TRBV7-9 and TRBJ2-3, with a possible D match to TRBD1 (6 bases). V was pared by 4 bases and J by 3 bases, with 17 bases between. The CDR3 extends over 16 amino acids. The germline gives CDR1 SEHNR, CDR2 FQNEAQ (reference sequence). Looking up the rest from reference TRBV7-9 and TRBJ2-3 gives the full variable domain: DTGVSQNPRHKITKRGQNVTFRCDPISEHNRLYWYRQTLGQGPEFLTYFQNEAQLEKSRLLSDRFSAERPKGSFSTLEIQRTEQGDSAMYLCASSSLDRMGTDTQYFGPGTRLTVL.

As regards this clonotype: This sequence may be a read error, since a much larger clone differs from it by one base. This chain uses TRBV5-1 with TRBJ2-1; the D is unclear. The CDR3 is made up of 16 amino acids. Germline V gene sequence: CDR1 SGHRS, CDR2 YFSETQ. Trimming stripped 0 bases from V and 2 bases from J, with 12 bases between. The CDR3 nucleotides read TGCGCCAGCAGCTTGGGGGTGCCAGGTCCCTACAATGAGCAGTTCTTC. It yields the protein CASSLGVPGPYNEQFF.

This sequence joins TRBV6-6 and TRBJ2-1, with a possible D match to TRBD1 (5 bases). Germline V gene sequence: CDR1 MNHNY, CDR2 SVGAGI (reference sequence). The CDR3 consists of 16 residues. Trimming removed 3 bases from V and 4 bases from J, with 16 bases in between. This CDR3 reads CASSYYVQGVYNEQFF. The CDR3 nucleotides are TGTGCCAGCAGTTATTACGTCCAGGGTGTATACAATGAGCAGTTCTTC.

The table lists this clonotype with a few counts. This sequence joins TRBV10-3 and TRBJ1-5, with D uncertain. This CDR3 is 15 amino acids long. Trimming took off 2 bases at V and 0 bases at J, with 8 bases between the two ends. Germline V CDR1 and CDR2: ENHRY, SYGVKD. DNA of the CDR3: TGTGCCATCAGTGAGGAGATTTTTAGCAATCAGCCCCAGCATTTT. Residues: CAISEEIFSNQPQHF.

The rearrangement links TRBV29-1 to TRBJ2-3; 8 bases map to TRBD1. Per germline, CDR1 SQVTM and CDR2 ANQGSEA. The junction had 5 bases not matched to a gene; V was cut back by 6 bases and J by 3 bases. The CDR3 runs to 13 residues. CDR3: CSVKGQVTDTQYF. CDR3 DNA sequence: TGCAGCGTGAAGGGACAGGTAACAGATACGCAGTATTTT.

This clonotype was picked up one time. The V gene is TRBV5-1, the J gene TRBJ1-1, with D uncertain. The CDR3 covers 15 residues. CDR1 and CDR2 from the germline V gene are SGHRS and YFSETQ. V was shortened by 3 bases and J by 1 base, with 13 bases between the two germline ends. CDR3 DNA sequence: TGCGCCAGCAGCTACGACGGCCGGAAGAACACTGAAGCTTTCTTT. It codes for CASSYDGRKNTEAFF. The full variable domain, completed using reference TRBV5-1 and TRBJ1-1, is KAGVTQTPRYLIKTRGQQVTLSCSPISGHRSVSWYQQTPGQGLQFLFEYFSETQRNKGNFPGRFSGRQFSNSRSEMNVSTLELGDSALYLCASSYDGRKNTEAFFGQGTRLTVV.

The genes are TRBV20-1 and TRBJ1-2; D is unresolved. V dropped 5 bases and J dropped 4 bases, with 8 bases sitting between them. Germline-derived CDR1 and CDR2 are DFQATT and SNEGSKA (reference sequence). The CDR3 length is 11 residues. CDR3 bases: TGCAGTGCTCCCGCCACCTATGGCTACACCTTC. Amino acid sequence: CSAPATYGYTF.

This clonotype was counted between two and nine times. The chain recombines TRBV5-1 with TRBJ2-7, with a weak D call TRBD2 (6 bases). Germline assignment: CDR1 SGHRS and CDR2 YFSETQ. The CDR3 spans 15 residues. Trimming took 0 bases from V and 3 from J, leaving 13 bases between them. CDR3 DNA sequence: TGCGCCAGCAGCTTGGCGGGAGCCCAGGGCTACGAGCAGTACTTC. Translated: CASSLAGAQGYEQYF.

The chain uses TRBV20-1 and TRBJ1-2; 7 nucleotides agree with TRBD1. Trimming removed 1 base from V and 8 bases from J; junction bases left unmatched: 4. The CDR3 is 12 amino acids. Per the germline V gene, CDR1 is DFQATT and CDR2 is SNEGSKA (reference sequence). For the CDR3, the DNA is TGCAGTGCTAGAGTTGACAGGGCAGGCTACACCTTC. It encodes CSARVDRAGYTF.

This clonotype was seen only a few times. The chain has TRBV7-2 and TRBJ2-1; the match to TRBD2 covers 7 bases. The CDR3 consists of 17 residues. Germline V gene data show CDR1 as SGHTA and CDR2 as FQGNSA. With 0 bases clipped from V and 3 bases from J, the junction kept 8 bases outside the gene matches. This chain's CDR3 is CASSLARVSGVYNEQFF. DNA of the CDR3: TGTGCCAGCAGCTTAGCGCGAGTAAGCGGGGTCTACAATGAGCAGTTCTTC.

CDR3 protein: CASSQDRAGGGNEQFF. The CDR3 region has the DNA TGCGCCAGCAGCCAAGATCGGGCGGGAGGGGGTAATGAGCAGTTCTTC. The chain combines TRBV4-3 with TRBJ2-1, with 9 bases identical to TRBD2. After removal of 0 bases from V and 7 bases from J, the junction contained 7 bases not matched to a gene. Germline CDR1 reads LGHNA; CDR2 reads YSLEER. CDR3 length: 16 amino acids.

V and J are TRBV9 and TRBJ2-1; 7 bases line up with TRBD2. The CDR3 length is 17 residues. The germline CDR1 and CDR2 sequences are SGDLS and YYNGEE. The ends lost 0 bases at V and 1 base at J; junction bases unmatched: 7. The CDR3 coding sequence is TGTGCCAGCAGCGTAGGGGGCACTAGCGAGTCCTACAATGAGCAGTTCTTC. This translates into CASSVGGTSESYNEQFF.

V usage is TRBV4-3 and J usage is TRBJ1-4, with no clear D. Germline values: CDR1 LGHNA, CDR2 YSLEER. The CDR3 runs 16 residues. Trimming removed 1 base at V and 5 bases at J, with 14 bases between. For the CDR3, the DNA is TGCGCCAGCAGCCAAGGTCTGGCAGTGAAGAATGAAAAACTGTTTTTT. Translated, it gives CASSQGLAVKNEKLFF.

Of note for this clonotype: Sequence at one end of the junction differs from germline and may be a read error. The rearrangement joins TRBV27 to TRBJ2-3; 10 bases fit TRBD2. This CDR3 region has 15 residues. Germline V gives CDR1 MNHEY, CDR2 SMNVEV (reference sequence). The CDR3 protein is CASSTSGASTDTRYF. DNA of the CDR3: TGTGCCAGCAGTACTAGCGGGGCCAGCACAGATACGCGGTATTTT.

Here the CDR3 DNA reads TGCAGCGTTGTTCGCGGGGGGGATGGCACAGATACGCAGTATTTT. Its protein is CSVVRGGDGTDTQYF. This rearrangement joins TRBV29-1 to TRBJ2-3; TRBD2 matches 9 bases. The length of the CDR3 is 15 residues. Germline CDR1 reads SQVTM; CDR2 reads ANQGSEA. The J segment lost 1 base and the V segment lost 4 bases, leaving 6 bases of the junction unmatched.

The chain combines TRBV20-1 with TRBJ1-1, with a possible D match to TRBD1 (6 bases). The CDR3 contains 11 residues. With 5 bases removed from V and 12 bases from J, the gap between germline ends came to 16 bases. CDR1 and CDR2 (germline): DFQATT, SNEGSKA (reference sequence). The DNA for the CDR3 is TGCAGTGCTCCCTGGGACACGAGTACTTTCTTT. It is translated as CSAPWDTSTFF.

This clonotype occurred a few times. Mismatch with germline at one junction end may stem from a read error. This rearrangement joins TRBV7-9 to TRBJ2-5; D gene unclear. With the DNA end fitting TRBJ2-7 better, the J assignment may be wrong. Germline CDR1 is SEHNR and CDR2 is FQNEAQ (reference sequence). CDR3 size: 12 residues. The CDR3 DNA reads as TGTTCCAGCAGCTCCGACTCCTACGAGCAGTACTTC. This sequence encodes CSSSSDSYEQYF.

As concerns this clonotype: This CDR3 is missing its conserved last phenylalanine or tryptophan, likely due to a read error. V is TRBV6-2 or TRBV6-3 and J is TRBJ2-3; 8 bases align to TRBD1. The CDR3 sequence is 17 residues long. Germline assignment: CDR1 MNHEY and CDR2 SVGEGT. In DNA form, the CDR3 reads TGTGCCAGCAGTAACAACCACGCGACAGGGGAATTAGATATGCAGTATTTA. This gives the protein CASSNNHATGELDMQYL.